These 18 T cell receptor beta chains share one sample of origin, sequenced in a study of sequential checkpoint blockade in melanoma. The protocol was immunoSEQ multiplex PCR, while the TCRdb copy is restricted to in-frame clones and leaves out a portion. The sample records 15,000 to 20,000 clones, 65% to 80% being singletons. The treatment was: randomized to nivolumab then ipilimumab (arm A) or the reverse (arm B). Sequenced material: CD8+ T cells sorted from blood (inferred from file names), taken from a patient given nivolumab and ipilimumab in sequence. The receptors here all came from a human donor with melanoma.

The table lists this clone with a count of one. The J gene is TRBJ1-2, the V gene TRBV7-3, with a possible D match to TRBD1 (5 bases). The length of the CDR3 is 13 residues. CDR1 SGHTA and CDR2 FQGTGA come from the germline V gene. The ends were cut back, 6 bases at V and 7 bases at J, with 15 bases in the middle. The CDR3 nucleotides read TGTGCCAGCAGTGAGGTGCAGGGAGGTGGCTACACCTTC. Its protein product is CASSEVQGGGYTF.

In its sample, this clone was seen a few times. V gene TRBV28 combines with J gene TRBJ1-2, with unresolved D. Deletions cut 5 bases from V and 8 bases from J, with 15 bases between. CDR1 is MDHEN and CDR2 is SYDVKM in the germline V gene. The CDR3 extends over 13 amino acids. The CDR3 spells CASSETLFGGYTF. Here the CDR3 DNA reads TGTGCCAGCAGTGAGACATTATTTGGCGGCTACACCTTC.

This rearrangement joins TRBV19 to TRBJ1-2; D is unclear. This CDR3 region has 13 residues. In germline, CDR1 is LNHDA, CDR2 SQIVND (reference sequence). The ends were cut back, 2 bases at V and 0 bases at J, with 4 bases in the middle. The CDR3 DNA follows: TGTGCCAGTAGTATAAACTCTAACTATGGCTACACCTTC. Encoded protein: CASSINSNYGYTF.

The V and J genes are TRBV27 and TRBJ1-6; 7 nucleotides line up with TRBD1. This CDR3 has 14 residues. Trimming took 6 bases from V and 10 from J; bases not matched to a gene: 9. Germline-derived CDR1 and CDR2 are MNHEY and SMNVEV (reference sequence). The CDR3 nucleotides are TGTGCCAGCAGCCAAAGACAGGGAACCTCACCCCTCCACTTT. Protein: CASSQRQGTSPLHF.

CDR3 bases: TGTGCCAGCAGCTCACCCGGGATTTCGGTGGATGGGACCCAGTACTTC. Protein: CASSSPGISVDGTQYF. V is TRBV2 and J is TRBJ2-5; weak D call: TRBD2 (5 bases). From germline, CDR1 is SNHLY and CDR2 FYNNEI. This CDR3 is 16 amino acids long. V gave up 6 bases and J gave up 7 bases, with 24 bases separating them.

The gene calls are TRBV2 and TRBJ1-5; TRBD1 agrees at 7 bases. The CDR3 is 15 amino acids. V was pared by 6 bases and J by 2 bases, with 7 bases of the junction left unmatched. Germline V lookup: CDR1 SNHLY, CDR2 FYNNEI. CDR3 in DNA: TGTGCCAGCAGGGCCGGACAGGTTGGCAATCAGCCCCAGCATTTT. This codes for CASRAGQVGNQPQHF.

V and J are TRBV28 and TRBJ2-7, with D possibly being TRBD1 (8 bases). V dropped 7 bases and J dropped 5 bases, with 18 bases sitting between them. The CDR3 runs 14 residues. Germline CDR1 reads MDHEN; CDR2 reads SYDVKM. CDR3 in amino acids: CASKLTGEGNEQYV. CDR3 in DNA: TGTGCCAGCAAATTGACAGGGGAGGGGAACGAGCAGTACGTC.

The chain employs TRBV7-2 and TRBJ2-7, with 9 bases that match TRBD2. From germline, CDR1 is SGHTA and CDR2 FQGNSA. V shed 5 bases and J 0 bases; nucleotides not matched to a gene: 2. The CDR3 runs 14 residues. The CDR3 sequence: CASSLSGGSYEQYF. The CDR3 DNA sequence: TGTGCCAGCAGCCTTAGCGGGGGCTCCTACGAGCAGTACTTC.

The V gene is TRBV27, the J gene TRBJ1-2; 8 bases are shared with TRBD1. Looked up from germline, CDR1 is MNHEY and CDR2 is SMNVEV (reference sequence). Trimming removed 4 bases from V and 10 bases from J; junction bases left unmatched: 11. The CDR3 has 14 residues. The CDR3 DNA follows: TGTGCCAGCAGTTCCCCGACAGGGGCGATGGCCTACACCTTC. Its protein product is CASSSPTGAMAYTF.

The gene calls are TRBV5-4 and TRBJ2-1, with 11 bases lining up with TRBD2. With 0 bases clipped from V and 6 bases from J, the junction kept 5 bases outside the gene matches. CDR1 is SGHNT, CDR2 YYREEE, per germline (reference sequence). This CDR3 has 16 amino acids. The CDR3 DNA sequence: TGTGCCAGCAGCTTGGAGGGGGGACTAGCGGCCAATGAGCAGTTCTTC. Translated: CASSLEGGLAANEQFF.

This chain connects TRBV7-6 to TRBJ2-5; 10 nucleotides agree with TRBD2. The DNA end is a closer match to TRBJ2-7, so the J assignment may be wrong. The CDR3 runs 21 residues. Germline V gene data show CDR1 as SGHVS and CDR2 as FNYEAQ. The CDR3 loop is CASSLGVGDRTSGVKLYEQYF. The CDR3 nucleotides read TGTGCCAGCAGCTTAGGAGTGGGGGACAGGACTAGCGGAGTCAAACTCTACGAGCAGTACTTC.

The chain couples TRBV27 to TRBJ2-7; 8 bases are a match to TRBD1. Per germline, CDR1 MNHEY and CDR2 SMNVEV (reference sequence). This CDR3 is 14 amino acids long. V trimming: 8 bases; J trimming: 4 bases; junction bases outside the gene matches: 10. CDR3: CASSDREFRYEQYF. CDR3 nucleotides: TGTGCCAGCTCGGACAGGGAGTTTCGTTACGAGCAGTACTTC.

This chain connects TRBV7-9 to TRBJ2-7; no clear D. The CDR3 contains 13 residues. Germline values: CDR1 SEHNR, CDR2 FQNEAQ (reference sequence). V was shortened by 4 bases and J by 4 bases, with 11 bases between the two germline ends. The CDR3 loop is CASSSSDGYEQYF. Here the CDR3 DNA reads TGTGCCAGCAGCTCGTCAGATGGTTACGAGCAGTACTTC.

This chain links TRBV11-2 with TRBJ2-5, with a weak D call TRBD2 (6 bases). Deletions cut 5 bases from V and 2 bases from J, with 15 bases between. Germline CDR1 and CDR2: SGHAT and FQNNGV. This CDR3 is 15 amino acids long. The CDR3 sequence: CASSRGWRGQETQYF. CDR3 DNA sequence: TGTGCCAGCAGCCGAGGGTGGCGGGGACAAGAGACCCAGTACTTC.

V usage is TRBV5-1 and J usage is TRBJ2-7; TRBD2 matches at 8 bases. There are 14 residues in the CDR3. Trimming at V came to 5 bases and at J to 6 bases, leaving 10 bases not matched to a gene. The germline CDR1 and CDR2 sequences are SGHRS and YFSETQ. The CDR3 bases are TGCGCCAGCAGACCGTTCGGGACTAGGGGCGAGCAGTACTTC. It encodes CASRPFGTRGEQYF. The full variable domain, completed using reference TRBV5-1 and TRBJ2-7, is KAGVTQTPRYLIKTRGQQVTLSCSPISGHRSVSWYQQTPGQGLQFLFEYFSETQRNKGNFPGRFSGRQFSNSRSEMNVSTLELGDSALYLCASRPFGTRGEQYFGPGTRLTVT.

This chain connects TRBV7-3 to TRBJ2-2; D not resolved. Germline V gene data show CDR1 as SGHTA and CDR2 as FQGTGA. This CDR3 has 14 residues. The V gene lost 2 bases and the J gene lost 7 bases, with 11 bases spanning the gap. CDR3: CASSLVLTGGELFF. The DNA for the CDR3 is TGTGCCAGCAGCTTAGTGTTGACGGGCGGGGAGCTGTTTTTT. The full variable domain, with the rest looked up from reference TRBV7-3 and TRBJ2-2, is GAGVSQTPSNKVTEKGKYVELRCDPISGHTALYWYRQSLGQGPEFLIYFQGTGAADDSGLPNDRFFAVRPEGSVSTLKIQRTERGDSAVYLCASSLVLTGGELFFGEGSRLTVL.

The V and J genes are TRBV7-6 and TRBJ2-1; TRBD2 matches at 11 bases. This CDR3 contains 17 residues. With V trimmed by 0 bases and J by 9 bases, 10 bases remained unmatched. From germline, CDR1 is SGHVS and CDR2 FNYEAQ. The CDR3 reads CASSLAEVAGGPGEQFF. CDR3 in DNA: TGTGCCAGCAGCTTAGCGGAAGTAGCGGGGGGGCCGGGTGAGCAGTTCTTC. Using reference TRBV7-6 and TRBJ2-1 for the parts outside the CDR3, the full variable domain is GAGVSQSPRYKVTKRGQDVALRCDPISGHVSLYWYRQALGQGPEFLTYFNYEAQQDKSGLPNDRFSAERPEGSISTLTIQRTEQRDSAMYRCASSLAEVAGGPGEQFFGPGTRLTVL.

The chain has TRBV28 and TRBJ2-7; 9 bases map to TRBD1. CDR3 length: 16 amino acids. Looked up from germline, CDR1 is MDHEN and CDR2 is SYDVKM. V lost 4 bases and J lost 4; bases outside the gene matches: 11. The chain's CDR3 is CASSSLQGAMGYEQYV. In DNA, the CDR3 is TGTGCCAGCAGTTCCCTACAGGGGGCGATGGGTTACGAGCAGTACGTC.